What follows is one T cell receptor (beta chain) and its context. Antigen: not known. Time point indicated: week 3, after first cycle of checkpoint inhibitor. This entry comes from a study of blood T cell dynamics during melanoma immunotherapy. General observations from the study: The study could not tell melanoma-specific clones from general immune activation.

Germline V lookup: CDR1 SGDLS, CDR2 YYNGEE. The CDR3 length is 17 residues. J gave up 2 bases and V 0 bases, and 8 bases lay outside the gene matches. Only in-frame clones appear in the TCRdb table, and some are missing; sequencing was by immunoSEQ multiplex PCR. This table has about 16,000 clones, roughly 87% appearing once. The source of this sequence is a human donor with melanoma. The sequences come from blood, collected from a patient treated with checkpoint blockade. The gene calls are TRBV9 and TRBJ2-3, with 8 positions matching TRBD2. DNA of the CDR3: TGTGCCAGCAGCGTAGAACCCGCGGGAGGTTTCACAGATACGCAGTATTTT. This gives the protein CASSVEPAGGFTDTQYF.